This T cell receptor (beta chain) was captured in a study of memory CD4+ T cells and cytomegalovirus serostatus. Study-wide results and caveats: About 40% of the roughly 160 known CMV-associated TCRbeta sequences appeared in CD4+ memory.

CDR1 and CDR2 from the germline V gene are SGHDT and YYEEEE. The CDR3 is 16 residues long. Trimming cost V 2 bases and J 8 bases, with 22 bases left between them. Concerning this clone: Its specificity is unknown.

Single viable CD3+CD4+CD8-CD45RO+ cells were sorted as the memory CD4+ T cells. Serostatus was set by detecting CMV pp150, pp28, p38, p52 IgG. This table comes from immunoSEQ multiplex PCR, and its TCRdb copy is limited to in-frame clones, with some not included. This sample has about 50,000 clones, with about 79% found just once. The source of this sequence is an adult in good health and CMV-seronegative. J is TRBJ2-5 and V is TRBV5-6; maybe TRBD2 (5 bases). Sequencing was performed on memory CD4+ T cells from blood. Here the CDR3 DNA reads TGTGCCAGCAGCTTCGCAAAAACGGACGTAGGGAGCACCCAGTACTTC. Translated: CASSFAKTDVGSTQYF.